Presented here are 28 T cell receptor beta chains from one specimen sequenced in a study of post-analysis software for immune sequencing data. Overall study results and limits: There were five TRBV segments more frequent in patients than controls, and TRBV5-6, TRBV5-1 and TRBV20-1 were among them.

Each TCR beta cDNA library carried unique molecular identifiers. A single record per CDR3 protein comes from TCRdb applying MiXCR to the PCR reads. The table includes more than 450,000 distinct CDR3 sequences, roughly two fifths detected once. These receptors are not linked to any known antigen. The sample taken for sequencing was blood. These receptor sequences come from a girl aged 10 to 17 with multiple sclerosis.

V is TRBV5-1 and J is TRBJ2-4, with D uncertain. The J call may be incorrect, as the DNA end agrees better with TRBJ2-5. CDR3 size: 12 residues. Germline V gene sequence: CDR1 SGHRS, CDR2 YFSETQ. Written as DNA, the CDR3 is TGCGCCAGCAGCGACGACCTAGAGACCCAGTACTTC. It specifies CASSDDLETQYF.

V is TRBV20-1 and J is TRBJ1-6, with unresolved D. The CDR3 runs to 13 residues. V was pared by 2 bases and J by 0 bases, with 2 bases between. CDR1 DFQATT and CDR2 SNEGSKA come from the germline V gene (reference sequence). The CDR3 DNA follows: TGCAGTGCTAGAAGCTCCTATAATTCACCCCTCCACTTT. Protein sequence: CSARSSYNSPLHF.

This clonotype was found a few times. The gene calls are TRBV12-3 or TRBV12-4 and TRBJ2-1, with D unresolved. The V and J ends lost 7 bases and 6 bases respectively, with 13 bases between them. The CDR3 has 13 amino acids. The CDR3 spells CASTLSSANEQFF. DNA for the CDR3: TGTGCCAGCACTCTGAGCTCTGCCAATGAGCAGTTCTTC.

The V call is TRBV2, the J call TRBJ2-7; 10 bases match TRBD2. The assigned J gene may be wrong: the sequence end matches TRBJ2-5 better. This CDR3 comprises 15 residues. CDR1 is SNHLY and CDR2 is FYNNEI in the germline V gene. The CDR3 reads CASTNLAGVSETQYF. The DNA for the CDR3 is TGTGCCAGCACTAATCTAGCGGGAGTATCGGAGACCCAGTACTTC.

The chain recombines TRBV7-6 with TRBJ1-4; D not resolved. CDR1 is SGHVS and CDR2 is FNYEAQ in the germline V gene. The V end was cut by 6 bases, the J end by 3 bases, with 11 bases between. This CDR3 is built from 14 residues. CDR3 amino acids: CASREMSSNEKLFF. The CDR3 nucleotides read TGTGCCAGCAGGGAAATGTCTTCTAATGAAAAACTGTTTTTT.

This clonotype was detected a few times. This chain uses TRBV6-1 with TRBJ2-3, with 14 nucleotides matching TRBD2. The junction had 1 base not matched to a gene; V was cut back by 4 bases and J by 4 bases. The CDR3 contains 15 residues. The germline V gene has CDR1 MNHNS and CDR2 SASEGT. CDR3 bases: TGTGCCAGCAGTGTGACTAGCGGGGGGGCAGATACGCAGTATTTT. Translated: CASSVTSGGADTQYF.

CDR3 coding DNA: TGTGCCAGCAGTGTAAGACCGGGACTAGTGGAGACCCAGTACTTC. Its protein product is CASSVRPGLVETQYF. V is TRBV25-1 and J is TRBJ2-7; 8 nucleotides line up with TRBD2. The DNA end favors TRBJ2-5, so the J call may be wrong. Germline lookup yields CDR1 MGHDK and CDR2 SYGVNS. The CDR3 length is 15 residues.

J is TRBJ2-7 and V is TRBV10-3; 10 nucleotides align to TRBD2. This CDR3 comprises 16 residues. Germline V gene data show CDR1 as ENHRY and CDR2 as SYGVKD. V was clipped by 11 bases and J by 3 bases; unmatched bases: 16. Here the CDR3 reads CAHPLLAGAGNYEQYF. The CDR3 DNA is TGTGCCCATCCCCTGCTAGCGGGAGCCGGAAACTACGAGCAGTACTTC.

The V and J genes are TRBV5-6 and TRBJ2-7; unclear D gene. V dropped 4 bases and J dropped 3 bases, with 14 bases sitting between them. There are 14 residues in the CDR3. Per the germline V gene, CDR1 is SGHDT and CDR2 is YYEEEE. The CDR3 is CASSPLSPDYEQYF. CDR3 in DNA: TGTGCCAGCAGCCCTCTTTCTCCTGACTACGAGCAGTACTTC.

This clonotype was observed a few times. The junction does not match germline at one end; this may be a read error. The genes are TRBV5-1 and TRBJ2-7; maybe TRBD1 (6 bases). The length of the CDR3 is 14 residues. Germline V gene sequence: CDR1 SGHRS, CDR2 YFSETQ. CDR3 in DNA: TGCGCCAACAGCTGGGACACAGGCTCCTACGAGCAGTACTTC. It is translated as CANSWDTGSYEQYF.

The chain recombines TRBV20-1 with TRBJ2-3, with 7 bases matching TRBD1. After removal of 6 bases from V and 4 bases from J, the junction contained 7 bases not matched to a gene. Germline V gene lookup returns CDR1 DFQATT and CDR2 SNEGSKA (reference sequence). The CDR3 covers 13 residues. CDR3: CSAARQGSDTQYF. In DNA form, the CDR3 reads TGCAGTGCCGCCCGACAGGGATCAGATACGCAGTATTTT.

This clonotype was counted between two and nine times. The J gene is TRBJ1-1, the V gene TRBV4-2; D perhaps matches TRBD1 (5 bases). CDR3 length: 16 residues. The V and J ends lost 3 bases and 5 bases respectively, with 19 bases between them. Germline V CDR1 and CDR2: LGHNA, YNFKEQ. The CDR3 bases are TGTGCCAGCAGCCACCAAAATAGGGCCGGGGGAACTGAAGCTTTCTTT. This codes for CASSHQNRAGGTEAFF.

This clonotype was seen a handful of times. CDR3 sequence: CASRTGTDYGYTF. CDR3 bases: TGTGCCAGCAGAACCGGGACAGACTATGGCTACACCTTC. This chain uses TRBV12-3 or TRBV12-4 with TRBJ1-2; TRBD1 matches at 7 bases. This CDR3 spans 13 amino acids. V dropped 6 bases and J dropped 3; count of bases not matched to a gene: 4.

V gene TRBV5-1 combines with J gene TRBJ1-1; TRBD1 aligns across 7 bases. The CDR3 spans 17 residues. The V segment lost 4 bases and the J segment 1 base; nucleotides outside the gene matches: 13. In germline, CDR1 is SGHRS, CDR2 YFSETQ. This CDR3 is CASSPHLGGAGNTEAFF. CDR3 bases: TGCGCCAGCAGCCCCCATCTAGGGGGCGCCGGGAACACTGAAGCTTTCTTT.

The DNA of the CDR3 is TGTGCCAGCAGCCCCTGGCCGCGGGTTAGCACAGATACGCAGTATTTT. It is translated as CASSPWPRVSTDTQYF. The chain has TRBV3-1 and TRBJ2-3; the D gene is possibly TRBD2 (5 bases). In germline, CDR1 is LGHDT, CDR2 YNNKEL (reference sequence). The CDR3 extends over 16 amino acids. The V end was cut by 4 bases, the J end by 0 bases, with 14 bases between.

CDR3 bases: TGTGCCAGCAGTTTACGAGACGGGACTAGCGGGAGCAGCTCCTACGAGCAGTACTTC. Translated: CASSLRDGTSGSSSYEQYF. The gene calls are TRBV12-3 or TRBV12-4 and TRBJ2-7; TRBD2 agrees at 14 bases. J lost 0 bases, V lost 2 bases, and 9 bases had no gene match. This CDR3 region has 19 residues.

The CDR3: CASSPGRGGNEQFF. CDR3 DNA: TGTGCCAGCAGCCCCGGGCGGGGGGGCAATGAGCAGTTCTTC. J is TRBJ2-1 and V is TRBV7-2; TRBD2 matches 9 bases. With V trimmed by 5 bases and J by 6 bases, 5 bases remained unmatched. This CDR3 is 14 amino acids long. CDR1 SGHTA and CDR2 FQGNSA come from the germline V gene.

The chain recombines TRBV24-1 with TRBJ1-5, with a possible D match to TRBD1 (6 bases). Trimming took 4 bases from V and 6 from J, leaving 15 bases between them. Germline CDR1 KGHDR, CDR2 SFDVKD. This CDR3 contains 15 residues. For the CDR3, the DNA is TGTGCCACCAGTGACTCCGGGACACCGACTCAGCCCCAGCATTTT. Translated: CATSDSGTPTQPQHF.

The J gene is TRBJ1-5, the V gene TRBV25-1, with D unclear. The CDR3 consists of 13 residues. Trimming took 6 bases from V and 1 from J, leaving 7 bases between them. Germline CDR1 MGHDK, CDR2 SYGVNS. CDR3 sequence: CASRGISNQPQHF. CDR3 nucleotides: TGTGCCAGCAGGGGGATAAGCAATCAGCCCCAGCATTTT.

The J gene is TRBJ1-2, the V gene TRBV6-6; 10 nucleotides match TRBD1. The CDR3 extends over 17 amino acids. Trimming cost V 4 bases and J 1 base; bases outside gene matches: 9. CDR1 is MNHNY and CDR2 is SVGAGI in the germline V gene (reference sequence). The CDR3 protein is CASSSPPGQGINYGYTF. CDR3 DNA: TGTGCCAGCAGTTCCCCCCCGGGACAGGGGATTAACTATGGCTACACCTTC.

This sequence joins TRBV5-1 and TRBJ2-1; D tentatively reads TRBD1 or TRBD2 (6 bases each). Germline CDR1 and CDR2: SGHRS and YFSETQ. This CDR3 is 14 amino acids long. V lost 4 bases to trimming and J lost 5 bases, with 13 bases between them. The CDR3 region is CASSLGGRHNEQFF. The CDR3 bases are TGCGCCAGCAGCCTAGGGGGGCGTCACAATGAGCAGTTCTTC.

The chain carries TRBV29-1 and TRBJ1-5; D is unclear. V was trimmed by 5 bases and J by 0 bases, leaving 5 bases between them. The CDR3 runs to 12 residues. Germline V CDR1 and CDR2: SQVTM, ANQGSEA. CDR3 bases: TGCAGCGTTCAGGCTAGCAATCAGCCCCAGCATTTT. Encoded protein: CSVQASNQPQHF.

This clonotype turned up a few times. This chain links TRBV20-1 with TRBJ2-6; no definite D call. Germline V gene sequence: CDR1 DFQATT, CDR2 SNEGSKA (reference sequence). Trimming cost V 1 base and J 0 bases, with 16 bases left between them. There are 18 residues in the CDR3. The CDR3 sequence is CSARALDLGYSGANVLTF. DNA for the CDR3: TGCAGTGCTAGAGCGTTAGACCTTGGCTACTCTGGGGCCAACGTCCTGACTTTC.

The table lists this clonotype with a few counts. The chain is built from TRBV10-3 and TRBJ2-5; D perhaps matches TRBD2 (6 bases). The CDR3 has 14 amino acids. Per germline, CDR1 ENHRY and CDR2 SYGVKD. V was trimmed by 6 bases and J by 1 base, leaving 12 bases between them. CDR3 sequence: CAISARGSQETQYF. CDR3 sequence (DNA): TGTGCCATCAGCGCCCGGGGGTCCCAAGAGACCCAGTACTTC.

The V and J genes are TRBV7-6 and TRBJ2-1; D might be TRBD1 or TRBD2, each matching 6 bases. The CDR3 has 15 residues. Germline values: CDR1 SGHVS, CDR2 FNYEAQ. Trimming left V 5 bases short and J 5 bases short, with 16 bases between. The CDR3, as DNA: TGTGCCAGCAGCCCCCCCCCGGGGGCGCACAATGAGCAGTTCTTC. Amino acids: CASSPPPGAHNEQFF.

This clonotype has more than one count but fewer than ten. This rearrangement joins TRBV5-6 to TRBJ2-1; TRBD1 aligns across 9 bases. In germline, CDR1 is SGHDT, CDR2 YYEEEE. Trimming removed 4 bases from V and 1 base from J; junction bases left unmatched: 6. CDR3 length equals 16 residues. The CDR3 DNA follows: TGTGCCAGCAGCACCGGGACAGGGATTTCCTACAATGAGCAGTTCTTC. Amino acid sequence: CASSTGTGISYNEQFF.

The table lists this clonotype with a few counts. The J gene is TRBJ2-1, the V gene TRBV6-5; D is unresolved. The CDR3 length is 17 residues. Germline V gives CDR1 MNHEY, CDR2 SVGAGI. Trimming took off 0 bases at V and 7 bases at J, with 19 bases between the two ends. The CDR3 spells CASSYSAGPQSRNEQFF. CDR3 in DNA: TGTGCCAGCAGTTACTCGGCAGGACCACAAAGTAGGAATGAGCAGTTCTTC.

The V call is TRBV7-6, the J call TRBJ1-5, with D possibly being TRBD1 (6 bases). The CDR3 totals 16 residues. From germline, CDR1 is SGHVS and CDR2 FNYEAQ. V was shortened by 4 bases and J by 2 bases, with 15 bases between the two germline ends. CDR3: CASSSGQPGGNQPQHF. As DNA, the CDR3 is TGTGCCAGCAGCTCTGGACAGCCGGGGGGCAATCAGCCCCAGCATTTT.